These 2 T cell receptor beta chains were sequenced from one sample in a study of blood T cell repertoires in COVID-19. Sequencing used immunoSEQ multiplex PCR; TCRdb keeps in-frame clones, though not all of them. The table lists 160,000 or so clones, roughly 77% of them singletons. The specimen was peripheral blood. All receptors derive from a human donor in a cohort sampled during active COVID-19.

J is TRBJ1-4 and V is TRBV11-2; D gene unclear. CDR3 length: 14 residues. Per the germline V gene, CDR1 is SGHAT and CDR2 is FQNNGV. The V gene lost 3 bases and the J gene lost 0 bases, with 5 bases spanning the gap. CDR3 protein: CASSFSSTNEKLFF. The CDR3 nucleotides are TGTGCCAGCAGCTTTTCTTCAACTAATGAAAAACTGTTTTTT.

The chain uses TRBV7-2 and TRBJ2-1; 8 bases align to TRBD2. The CDR3 spans 17 residues. Germline assignment: CDR1 SGHTA and CDR2 FQGNSA. The V gene end was trimmed by 1 base and the J gene end by 1 base; junction bases not matched to a gene: 6. In DNA form, the CDR3 reads TGTGCCAGCAGCTTAGTGGGGTCTAGCGGGTCCTACAATGAGCAGTTCTTC. Translation: CASSLVGSSGSYNEQFF.